These T cell receptor beta chains were read from a single sample in a study of shared clonotypes between healthy human individuals. Only in-frame clones appear in the TCRdb table, and some are missing; sequencing was by immunoSEQ multiplex PCR. The sample yields roughly 570,000 clones, 95% to 98% seen once. Material for sequencing was naive CD8+ T cells sorted from blood. These receptor sequences come from a man younger than 45 in good health. Each CDR3 is given with its conserved first and last residue. The D gene is left open where the match is weak. A row's size may be missing; if present it is once, few, many or a size class.

J | size | V | D | CDR3 | DNA
TRBJ2-7 | NA | TRBV11-2 | TRBD1 | CASSPLRGTGKYYEQYF | TGTGCCAGCAGCCCCCTTCGCGGGACAGGAAAATACTACGAGCAGTACTTC
TRBJ2-1 | NA | TRBV7-9 | NA | CASSSTSREQFF | TGTGCCAGCAGCTCCACTAGCCGTGAGCAGTTCTTC
TRBJ2-7 | NA | TRBV28 | TRBD2 | CASTSPGASGDYEQYF | TGTGCCAGCACCTCGCCGGGGGCTAGCGGGGACTACGAGCAGTACTTC
TRBJ2-5 | NA | TRBV9 | TRBD1 | CASSPGQGAVETQYF | TGTGCCAGCAGCCCCGGACAGGGAGCAGTAGAGACCCAGTACTTC
TRBJ2-1 | NA | TRBV7-9 | TRBD2 | CASTPKLTSEHYNEQFF | TGTGCCAGCACCCCAAAGCTGACTAGCGAGCACTACAATGAGCAGTTCTTC
TRBJ2-3 | NA | TRBV6-5 | NA | CASSYQGSIDTQYF | TGTGCCAGCAGTTATCAGGGAAGCATAGATACGCAGTATTTT
TRBJ2-1 | NA | TRBV6-5 | NA | CASSPPGNEQFF | TGTGCCAGCAGCCCACCTGGCAATGAGCAGTTCTTC
TRBJ2-7 | NA | TRBV7-8 | NA | CASSRLTRSYEQYF | TGTGCCAGCAGCAGACTGACACGGAGCTACGAGCAGTACTTC
TRBJ2-2 | NA | TRBV7-2 | NA | CASSSRQGQNTGELFF | TGTGCCAGCAGCTCACGTCAGGGGCAGAACACCGGGGAGCTGTTTTTT
TRBJ2-7 | NA | TRBV19 | TRBD2 | CASTRLAGGNHEQYF | TGTGCCAGTACCCGACTAGCGGGAGGTAACCACGAGCAGTACTTC
TRBJ2-2 | NA | TRBV7-9 | TRBD2 | CASSVLTSGRVGELFF | TGTGCCAGCAGCGTGTTGACTAGCGGGAGAGTCGGGGAGCTGTTTTTT
TRBJ2-7 | NA | TRBV28 | NA | CASSFSLAQITNYEQYF | TGTGCCAGCAGTTTCTCCCTAGCACAGATTACGAACTACGAGCAGTACTTC
TRBJ2-1 | once | TRBV7-9 | NA | CAREAVGYNEQFF | TGTGCCAGGGAGGCGGTTGGCTACAATGAGCAGTTCTTC
TRBJ2-7 | NA | TRBV5-1 | NA | CASSYYEGPYEQYF | TGCGCCAGCAGCTACTACGAGGGTCCCTACGAGCAGTACTTC
TRBJ2-7 | NA | TRBV29-1 | TRBD1 | CSVEVPNRGYEQYF | TGCAGCGTTGAAGTGCCCAACAGGGGTTACGAGCAGTACTTC
TRBJ1-4 | NA | TRBV30 | NA | CAWSQGRGDEKLFF | TGTGCCTGGTCACAGGGAAGGGGTGATGAAAAACTGTTTTTT
TRBJ1-2 | few | TRBV7-9 | NA | CASSLGVYGYTF | TGTGCCAGCAGCTTAGGGGTTTATGGCTACACCTTC
TRBJ2-2 | once | TRBV7-9 | NA | CASSETGNSGGELFF | TGTGCCAGCAGCGAAACAGGGAATAGTGGCGGGGAGCTGTTTTTT
TRBJ2-7 | NA | TRBV29-1 | TRBD1 | CSVEEAHRSGQGMYEQYF | TGCAGCGTTGAAGAGGCACACCGGTCGGGACAGGGGATGTACGAGCAGTACTTC
TRBJ1-2 | NA | TRBV9 | NA | CASSDRVYGYTF | TGTGCCAGCAGCGACAGGGTATATGGCTACACCTTC
TRBJ2-3 | NA | TRBV29-1 | TRBD2 | CSVAWREGLTSTDTQYF | TGCAGCGTTGCATGGCGGGAGGGGTTAACTAGCACAGATACGCAGTATTTT
TRBJ1-2 | NA | TRBV9 | NA | CASSVEAGYLQHGYTF | TGTGCCAGCAGCGTAGAGGCAGGTTACCTCCAACATGGCTACACCTTC
TRBJ2-7 | NA | TRBV2 | NA | CASSPAVERASYEQYF | TGTGCCAGCAGTCCTGCTGTTGAACGAGCCTCCTACGAGCAGTACTTC
TRBJ2-3 | NA | TRBV29-1 | NA | CSVEGLVVDTQYF | TGCAGCGTTGAAGGACTAGTAGTGGATACGCAGTATTTT
TRBJ2-6 | NA | TRBV29-1 | NA | CSVEEVIAPGANVLTF | TGCAGCGTTGAAGAAGTAATAGCGCCCGGGGCCAACGTCCTGACTTTC
TRBJ1-2 | once | TRBV9 | TRBD1 | CASGDRVYGYTF | TGTGCCAGCGGGGACAGGGTCTATGGCTACACCTTC
TRBJ1-2 | NA | TRBV11-1 | NA | CASSPNPGWNYGYTF | TGTGCCAGCAGCCCAAATCCAGGGTGGAACTATGGCTACACCTTC
TRBJ2-3 | NA | TRBV15 | NA | CATSARSTDTQYF | TGTGCCACCAGCGCCCGAAGCACAGATACGCAGTATTTT
TRBJ2-2 | NA | TRBV19 | NA | CASSNVPWNTGELFF | TGTGCCAGTAGTAATGTGCCCTGGAACACCGGGGAGCTGTTTTTT
TRBJ2-7 | once | TRBV4-1 | TRBD2 | CASSRLAASSYEQYF | TGCGCCAGCAGCCGACTAGCGGCAAGCTCCTACGAGCAGTACTTC
TRBJ2-7 | NA | TRBV20-1 | NA | CSAHSFEQYF | TGCAGTGCCCACTCCTTCGAGCAGTACTTC
TRBJ2-7 | NA | TRBV14 | TRBD2 | CASSQDIFAASGRYEQYF | TGTGCCAGCAGCCAAGATATATTCGCAGCTAGCGGGAGGTACGAGCAGTACTTC
TRBJ2-3 | NA | TRBV7-8 | TRBD2 | CASSLSAGEYPDTQYF | TGTGCCAGCAGCTTGAGCGCGGGAGAGTACCCAGATACGCAGTATTTT
TRBJ2-7 | NA | TRBV7-9 | NA | CASSRLNPSYEQYF | TGTGCCAGCAGCCGACTGAATCCGTCCTACGAGCAGTACTTC
TRBJ1-2 | NA | TRBV4-3 | NA | CASSLTDETNYGYTF | TGCGCCAGCAGCCTCACGGACGAGACTAACTATGGCTACACCTTC
TRBJ2-1 | once | TRBV7-9 | NA | CASSEPGLSYNEQFF | TGTGCCAGCAGCGAACCGGGACTTTCCTACAATGAGCAGTTCTTC
TRBJ2-7 | NA | TRBV6-6 | TRBD1 | CASSGGQGPSYEQYF | TGTGCCAGCAGTGGGGGACAGGGCCCATCCTACGAGCAGTACTTC
TRBJ2-7 | NA | TRBV5-6 | TRBD2 | CASSLALAGDEQYF | TGTGCCAGCAGCTTGGCTCTAGCGGGCGACGAGCAGTACTTC
TRBJ1-2 | NA | TRBV15 | NA | CATSTSVGAGYGYTF | TGTGCCACCAGCACCTCAGTGGGTGCAGGGTATGGCTACACCTTC
TRBJ2-2 | once | TRBV15 | TRBD2 | CATSRVLAGGPRELFF | TGTGCCACCAGCAGGGTACTAGCGGGAGGGCCTCGGGAGCTGTTTTTT
TRBJ2-3 | NA | TRBV7-6 | TRBD2 | CASSREWTDTQYF | TGTGCCAGCTCGCGGGAGTGGACAGATACGCAGTATTTT
TRBJ2-1 | NA | TRBV27 | TRBD2 | CASRASGIYNEQFF | TGTGCCAGCAGGGCTAGCGGGATATACAATGAGCAGTTCTTC
TRBJ2-1 | NA | TRBV2 | TRBD2 | CASSGLAGYNEQFF | TGTGCCAGCAGCGGCCTAGCGGGATACAATGAGCAGTTCTTC
TRBJ1-3 | NA | TRBV27 | NA | CASSDSFSGNTIYF | TGTGCCAGCAGTGACAGCTTCTCTGGAAACACCATATATTTT
TRBJ1-5 | NA | TRBV4-1 | NA | CASSQDLGDQPQHF | TGCGCCAGCAGCCAAGATTTGGGAGATCAGCCCCAGCATTTT
TRBJ2-5 | NA | TRBV7-8 | TRBD1 | CASSAQQGMGETQYF | TGTGCCAGCAGCGCCCAACAGGGGATGGGAGAGACCCAGTACTTC
TRBJ1-2 | NA | TRBV14 | NA | CASSNRTARNGYTF | TGTGCCAGCAGCAACCGGACAGCTCGGAATGGCTACACCTTC
TRBJ2-1 | NA | TRBV29-1 | TRBD2 | CSAGLAGAALYNEQFF | TGCAGCGCAGGACTAGCGGGAGCGGCGCTCTACAATGAGCAGTTCTTC
TRBJ2-7 | NA | TRBV11-2 | NA | CASSLGGRSYEQYF | TGTGCCAGCAGCTTAGGTGGGAGAAGTTACGAGCAGTACTTC
TRBJ2-2 | NA | TRBV19 | TRBD2 | CASSISLAGAGELFF | TGTGCCAGTAGTATATCGCTAGCGGGAGCCGGGGAGCTGTTTTTT
TRBJ1-4 | NA | TRBV6-6 | NA | CAYSGGTNEKLFF | TGTGCCTACTCGGGGGGTACTAATGAAAAACTGTTTTTT
TRBJ1-1 | NA | TRBV9 | NA | CASSASGQLNTEAFF | TGTGCCAGCAGCGCCTCCGGACAGCTGAACACTGAAGCTTTCTTT